This T cell receptor (beta chain) was sequenced for a study of technical replicates of blood from a few donors. Clones were sequenced by immunoSEQ multiplex PCR, and TCRdb holds only the in-frame ones, with some missing. The repertoire has about 100,000 clones, roughly 95% of them found once; the top ten carry around 0.35%. This CDR3 spans 15 amino acids. V dropped 0 bases and J dropped 0; count of bases not matched to a gene: 3. Germline V gives CDR1 SGDLS, CDR2 YYNGEE. This TCR came from a human donor in good health. Sequencing was carried out using T cells isolated from PBMCs. The V and J genes are TRBV9 and TRBJ2-7; 7 nucleotides match TRBD2. The CDR3 loop is CASSVDLAASYEQYF. CDR3 sequence (DNA): TGTGCCAGCAGCGTAGACCTAGCGGCCTCCTACGAGCAGTACTTC.